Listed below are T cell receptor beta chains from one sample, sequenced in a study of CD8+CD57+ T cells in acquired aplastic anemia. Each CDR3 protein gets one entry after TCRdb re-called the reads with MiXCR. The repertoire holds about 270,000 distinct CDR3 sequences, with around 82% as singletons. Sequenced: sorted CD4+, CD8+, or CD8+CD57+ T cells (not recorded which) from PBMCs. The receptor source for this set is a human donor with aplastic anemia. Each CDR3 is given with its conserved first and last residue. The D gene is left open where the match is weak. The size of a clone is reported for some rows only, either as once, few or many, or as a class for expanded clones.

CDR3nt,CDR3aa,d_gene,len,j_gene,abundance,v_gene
TGTGCCAGCAGCGGGACCGTCAAAGAGACGCAGTATTTT,CASSGTVKETQYF,TRBD2,13,TRBJ2-3,.,TRBV10-2
TGTGCCAGCAGCTTATTCAGGGGTTTTCCTTACGAGCAGTACTTC,CASSLFRGFPYEQYF,.,15,TRBJ2-7,.,TRBV7-9
TGTGCCGGCAGCTTCGGAGGCACAGCTGAACAGTTCTTT,CAGSFGGTAEQFF,.,13,TRBJ1-1,.,TRBV2
TGTGCCAGCAGTATAGGGGCGGGAGGGCGAAATACGCAGTATTTT,CASSIGAGGRNTQYF,TRBD2,15,TRBJ2-3,.,TRBV6-5
TGTGCCAGCAGCTTACTATGGGGACTAGCGGGGACCACAGATACGCAGTATTTT,CASSLLWGLAGTTDTQYF,TRBD2,18,TRBJ2-3,few,TRBV7-2
TGCAGTGCTAGAGTTGACAGGGTGGGTTCACCCCTCCACTTT,CSARVDRVGSPLHF,TRBD1,14,TRBJ1-6,.,TRBV20-1
TGTGCCAGCAGCTTAGCCCACGGGACAAAAGAGACCCACTACACCTTC,CASSLAHGTKETHYTF,.,16,TRBJ1-2,.,TRBV7-6
TGTGCCAGCAGCTTAGGGAGAGCCCGCGATCCGCCGTATTTT,CASSLGRARDPPYF,.,14,TRBJ2-3,.,TRBV9
TGTGCCAGCAGCCTCTCCGGGGGCGCCGACTATGGCTACACCTTC,CASSLSGGADYGYTF,.,15,TRBJ1-2,.,TRBV5-5
TGTGCCAGCAGCCAAGCCGGACGGACAGGGAACTATGGCTACACCTTC,CASSQAGRTGNYGYTF,TRBD1,16,TRBJ1-2,.,TRBV14
TGCGCCAGCAGCTTGGAGGGGGGCTACGCGGCCAACGTCCTGACTTTC,CASSLEGGYAANVLTF,.,16,TRBJ2-6,.,TRBV5-1
TGTGCCAGCAGCTTTGATCCAGCCGGGAACACCGAAGCCTTCTTT,CASSFDPAGNTEAFF,.,15,TRBJ1-1,.,TRBV7-2
TGTGCCAGCAGCCTCCTGGGGGGCGTTGGCTGCACCTTC,CASSLLGGVGCTF,.,13,TRBJ1-2,.,TRBV7-9
TGTGCCAGCAGTTGGTCCGGGGCCTGGGGTCAGGCGCAGCATTTT,CASSWSGAWGQAQHF,.,15,TRBJ1-5,.,TRBV7-2
TGTGCCAGCAGCTCGCGGGACACTTCCTACGAGCAGTACTTC,CASSSRDTSYEQYF,.,14,TRBJ2-7,.,TRBV5-4
TGTGCCAGCAGCTTGGGGATTAGAGGACAAGAGACCCAGTACTTC,CASSLGIRGQETQYF,.,15,TRBJ2-5,.,TRBV11-3
TGCGCCAGCAGCCAAGATCTGATGGAAACGGGCTTTAACTATGGCTACACCTTC,CASSQDLMETGFNYGYTF,.,18,TRBJ1-2,many,TRBV4-3
TGTGCCAGCAGCTCCAAGGCTCAGTACTATGGCTACACCTTT,CASSSKAQYYGYTF,.,14,TRBJ2-3,few,TRBV7-4
TGTGCCAGCAGGGTAGGGGTCTCGAGAAATCAGTCCCAGCACTTT,CASRVGVSRNQSQHF,.,15,TRBJ1-5,.,TRBV2
TGTGCCAGCAGTGCACTTACAAGCTACGATCTGTTTTTT,CASSALTSYDLFF,.,13,TRBJ2-2,.,TRBV2
TGTGCCAGCAGCTTAGCGGGAAGCCACGATACGAAGGATTTT,CASSLAGSHDTKDF,.,14,TRBJ2-3,.,TRBV7-9
TGTGCCAGCAGCTTAACGGGGGGCCCCGACTCTGAGTACACCTTC,CASSLTGGPDSEYTF,.,15,TRBJ1-2,.,TRBV7-9
TGTGCCAGTCTAATCGCGGGACAGGGGCCCTATGGCTACACCTTC,CASLIAGQGPYGYTF,TRBD1,15,TRBJ1-2,.,TRBV19
TGTGCCAGCAGTGGTGGGGGGATGACTGAGCAGTTCTTC,CASSGGGMTEQFF,.,13,TRBJ2-1,.,TRBV2
TGTGCCAGCAGCGTAGAGCGGAAGAGCACAGATACGCCTTTCTTT,CASSVERKSTDTPFF,.,15,TRBJ1-1,once,TRBV9
TGTGCCAGCAGCGGAGATCTGATAGGCAACACTCAGTACTTC,CASSGDLIGNTQYF,.,14,TRBJ2-7,.,TRBV11-3
TGTGCCAGCAGTTCGTCTGGCGGGACACCAAACACCGGGGAGCTGTTTTTT,CASSSSGGTPNTGELFF,.,17,TRBJ2-2,many,TRBV12-3/TRBV12-4
TGTGCCAGTAGTCACACAGGGGGCGAGCAGTACTTC,CASSHTGGEQYF,TRBD1,12,TRBJ2-7,.,TRBV19
TGTGCCAGCAGCGAGGACGGCGGAAACGGTCAGGATGAGCAGTTCTTC,CASSEDGGNGQDEQFF,.,16,TRBJ2-1,.,TRBV5-4
TGTGCCAGCAGTGAAGGGGGCAGAGACCAAGAGACCCAGTACTTC,CASSEGGRDQETQYF,.,15,TRBJ2-5,.,TRBV2
TGTGCCAGCAGCTTATCCACCAGGGGAAGAACAGGGATTGAAGCTTTCTTT,CASSLSTRGRTGIEAFF,.,17,TRBJ1-1,.,TRBV11-1
TGTGCCAGCAGTGATGGGAGGATGCATGAGCAGTTCTACTTC,CASSDGRMHEQFYF,.,14,TRBJ2-5,.,TRBV2
TGTGCCAGCAGCTCCCAGAGGGGCACAGATACGCAGTATTTT,CASSSQRGTDTQYF,.,14,TRBJ2-3,once,TRBV5-8
TGTGCCACCAGCAGAGATAGGCAGGGAGGCACAGGGGCGCAGTATTTT,CATSRDRQGGTGAQYF,.,16,TRBJ2-3,.,TRBV15
TGTGCCACCAGCTTAGGCAGCGGTCCCGATACGCAGTACTTC,CATSLGSGPDTQYF,.,14,TRBJ2-5,.,TRBV7-8
TGTGCCAGCAGCTTATTGTTCAACTCCTACAATGAGCGGTTCTTC,CASSLLFNSYNERFF,.,15,TRBJ2-1,.,TRBV11-2
TGTGCCAGCAGCCCACGGGCGGAGAGCACAGATACGCAGTATTTT,CASSPRAESTDTQYF,.,15,TRBJ2-3,.,TRBV5-8
TGTGCCAGCAGCTTGGACAGCGGCAATCAGCCCCAGCATTTT,CASSLDSGNQPQHF,.,14,TRBJ1-5,.,TRBV5-5
TGTGCCAGCAGCTCCGGGACAAACCATAATACACCCCACCACTTT,CASSSGTNHNTPHHF,.,15,TRBJ1-6,.,TRBV7-2
TGTGCCGGCCGCTTAGATATGACAACCCAGTACTTC,CAGRLDMTTQYF,.,12,TRBJ2-5,.,TRBV11-3